This is a list of T cell receptor beta chains from one sample in a study of OX40 agonist ivuxolimab in advanced cancers. Clones were sequenced by immunoSEQ multiplex PCR, and TCRdb holds only the in-frame ones, with some missing. The repertoire consists of roughly 34,000 clones, with approximately 88% occurring once and the leading ten covering less than 15%. The sequences come from CD4+ or CD8+ T cells sorted from blood, collected in a trial of the OX40 agonist ivuxolimab. Receptor source: an adult with an advanced solid tumor such as melanoma, head and neck, liver or kidney cancer. CDR3s include the opening cysteine and the closing phenylalanine or tryptophan. The order of the fields is CDR3 DNA, CDR3 protein, clone size, D gene, J gene, V gene. D genes are given only for firm matches. Some rows have no size entry. The others give once, few or many, or a class for an expanded clone.

DNA: TGTGCCAGCAGCTTGGACCTAAGCAACGAGCAGTACTTC
CDR3: CASSLDLSNEQYF
size: medium-sized
D: -
J: TRBJ2-7
V: TRBV5-4

DNA: TGTGCCAGCAGCCAAGAAACGAGGACAGGGTCCAGACCGGGGCAGTACTTC
CDR3: CASSQETRTGSRPGQYF
size: -
D: TRBD1
J: TRBJ2-7
V: TRBV4-2

DNA: TGTGCCAGCAGCGTATATTGGGGCGGGAACACAGATACGCAGTATTTT
CDR3: CASSVYWGGNTDTQYF
size: -
D: -
J: TRBJ2-3
V: TRBV9

DNA: TGTGCTAGTGCCATGGCCGGGACAGGGGCTAACACAGATACGCAGTATTTT
CDR3: CASAMAGTGANTDTQYF
size: -
D: TRBD1
J: TRBJ2-3
V: TRBV12-5

DNA: TGTGCCAGCACCCTGGGTTATAATGGTGAGCAGTTCTTC
CDR3: CASTLGYNGEQFF
size: few
D: -
J: TRBJ2-1
V: TRBV6-6

DNA: TGTGCCAGCAGTTTACGGTGGGGGGCCACCCATCAAGAGACCCAGTACTTC
CDR3: CASSLRWGATHQETQYF
size: -
D: -
J: TRBJ2-5
V: TRBV27

DNA: TGTGCCAGCAGTGAATTAACAGGGAAGAACACTGAAGCTTTCTTT
CDR3: CASSELTGKNTEAFF
size: -
D: -
J: TRBJ1-1
V: TRBV25-1

DNA: TGTGCCAGCAGCGTCCTACAGCAGGATACGCAGTATTTT
CDR3: CASSVLQQDTQYF
size: -
D: -
J: TRBJ2-3
V: TRBV9

DNA: TGTGCCAGCGGTTGGGGAGACAGATCATACAATGAGCAGTTCTTC
CDR3: CASGWGDRSYNEQFF
size: -
D: -
J: TRBJ2-1
V: TRBV11-2

DNA: TGTGCCAGCAGGCCCGATCAGGGCTCTAACTATGGCTACACCTTC
CDR3: CASRPDQGSNYGYTF
size: -
D: -
J: TRBJ1-2
V: TRBV6-4

DNA: TGTGCCAGCAGCGTAAACGAAAACTACGAGCAGTACTTC
CDR3: CASSVNENYEQYF
size: -
D: -
J: TRBJ2-7
V: TRBV9

DNA: TGCGCCAGCAGACGAGAGGGAGACTTCTACGAGCAGTACTTC
CDR3: CASRREGDFYEQYF
size: -
D: -
J: TRBJ2-7
V: TRBV10-1

DNA: TGTGCCAGCGGGTCCTCAGATACGCAGTATTTT
CDR3: CASGSSDTQYF
size: -
D: -
J: TRBJ2-3
V: TRBV7-9

DNA: TGTGCCAGTAGTATGGTACAGGGAGCGGGCGAGCAGTACTTC
CDR3: CASSMVQGAGEQYF
size: -
D: -
J: TRBJ2-7
V: TRBV19

DNA: TGTGCCAGCAGCCAACCACTAGCGGGAGGCCCGTACAATGAGCAGTTCTTC
CDR3: CASSQPLAGGPYNEQFF
size: -
D: TRBD2
J: TRBJ2-1
V: TRBV7-9

DNA: TGCGCCAGCAGCCAAGGGGGCGGGATCTACAATGAGCAGTTCTTC
CDR3: CASSQGGGIYNEQFF
size: -
D: -
J: TRBJ2-1
V: TRBV4-3

DNA: TGTGCCAGCAGCCAAGATGAGGTGGCTAGCACTGAAGCTTTCTTT
CDR3: CASSQDEVASTEAFF
size: -
D: -
J: TRBJ1-1
V: TRBV4-2

DNA: TGTGCCAGCAGCTTGGGGAATTCTTTCAATCAGCCCCAGCATTTT
CDR3: CASSLGNSFNQPQHF
size: -
D: -
J: TRBJ1-5
V: TRBV5-8

DNA: TGTGCCAGCAAGGGACAGGGGGCCTACGAGCAGTACTTC
CDR3: CASKGQGAYEQYF
size: -
D: TRBD1
J: TRBJ2-7
V: TRBV6-5

DNA: TGTGCCAGCAGTCCTGGGGAGAACACTGAAGCTTTCTTT
CDR3: CASSPGENTEAFF
size: once
D: -
J: TRBJ1-1
V: TRBV6-1

DNA: TGCGCCAGCAGCCAAGCGGACAGGGCCCCCTCCTACGAGCAGTACTTC
CDR3: CASSQADRAPSYEQYF
size: -
D: TRBD1
J: TRBJ2-7
V: TRBV4-3

DNA: TGTGCCAGCATTCGGGGAGTAAATGAAGCTTTCTTT
CDR3: CASIRGVNEAFF
size: -
D: -
J: TRBJ1-1
V: TRBV27

DNA: TGCGCCAGCAGCTCGCACTCAGGGGAGGATTGGGAGCAGTACTTC
CDR3: CASSSHSGEDWEQYF
size: once
D: -
J: TRBJ2-7
V: TRBV4-1

DNA: TGTGCCAGCAGCATCGGGACAGGGGGCGAGCAGTACTTC
CDR3: CASSIGTGGEQYF
size: -
D: TRBD1
J: TRBJ2-7
V: TRBV5-6

DNA: TGTGCCATCAGTGCTTCAGGGTGGGAGACCCAGTACTTC
CDR3: CAISASGWETQYF
size: -
D: -
J: TRBJ2-5
V: TRBV10-3

DNA: TGCAGCGTTGCGGCCTCTGGGGCCAACGTCCTGACTTTC
CDR3: CSVAASGANVLTF
size: -
D: -
J: TRBJ2-6
V: TRBV29-1

DNA: TGTGCCAGCAGCTTGGGGACCGGGACAGGCTCTTATGGCTACACCTTC
CDR3: CASSLGTGTGSYGYTF
size: -
D: TRBD1
J: TRBJ1-2
V: TRBV5-8

DNA: TGCGCCAGCAGCCAAGAGGAATACGGGACAGTCAACTATGGCTACACCTTC
CDR3: CASSQEEYGTVNYGYTF
size: -
D: TRBD1
J: TRBJ1-2
V: TRBV4-3

DNA: TGCGCCAGCAGCCAAGTCGCAGGGGGAGACTATGGCTACACCTTC
CDR3: CASSQVAGGDYGYTF
size: -
D: TRBD1
J: TRBJ1-2
V: TRBV4-3

DNA: TGCAGCGTTTTGCAAAAATACAATGAGCAGTTCTTC
CDR3: CSVLQKYNEQFF
size: few
D: -
J: TRBJ2-1
V: TRBV29-1

DNA: TGTGCCAGCAGTTTCCTCCGTACCCATGAGCAGTTCTTC
CDR3: CASSFLRTHEQFF
size: -
D: -
J: TRBJ2-1
V: TRBV28

DNA: TGCGCCAGCAGCCAAGCTATGGGAGATGAGCAGTTCTTC
CDR3: CASSQAMGDEQFF
size: medium-sized
D: -
J: TRBJ2-1
V: TRBV4-1

DNA: TGTGCCAGCAGGCGGACGGATTACCATTCACCCCTCCACTTT
CDR3: CASRRTDYHSPLHF
size: -
D: -
J: TRBJ1-6
V: TRBV6-5

DNA: TGTGCCAGCAAAGGGAATGAGCAGTTCTTC
CDR3: CASKGNEQFF
size: -
D: -
J: TRBJ2-1
V: TRBV2

DNA: TGTGCCAGCAGCTTAGGATTTGGGAACACTGAAGCTTTCTTT
CDR3: CASSLGFGNTEAFF
size: -
D: -
J: TRBJ1-1
V: TRBV11-2

DNA: TGTGCCAGCACCCAGGGAGCAGGGGATTCACCCCTCCACTTT
CDR3: CASTQGAGDSPLHF
size: -
D: -
J: TRBJ1-6
V: TRBV25-1

DNA: TGCGCCAGCAGCCAAGGTGGGATCTCAAACTATGGCTACACCTTC
CDR3: CASSQGGISNYGYTF
size: -
D: -
J: TRBJ1-2
V: TRBV4-1